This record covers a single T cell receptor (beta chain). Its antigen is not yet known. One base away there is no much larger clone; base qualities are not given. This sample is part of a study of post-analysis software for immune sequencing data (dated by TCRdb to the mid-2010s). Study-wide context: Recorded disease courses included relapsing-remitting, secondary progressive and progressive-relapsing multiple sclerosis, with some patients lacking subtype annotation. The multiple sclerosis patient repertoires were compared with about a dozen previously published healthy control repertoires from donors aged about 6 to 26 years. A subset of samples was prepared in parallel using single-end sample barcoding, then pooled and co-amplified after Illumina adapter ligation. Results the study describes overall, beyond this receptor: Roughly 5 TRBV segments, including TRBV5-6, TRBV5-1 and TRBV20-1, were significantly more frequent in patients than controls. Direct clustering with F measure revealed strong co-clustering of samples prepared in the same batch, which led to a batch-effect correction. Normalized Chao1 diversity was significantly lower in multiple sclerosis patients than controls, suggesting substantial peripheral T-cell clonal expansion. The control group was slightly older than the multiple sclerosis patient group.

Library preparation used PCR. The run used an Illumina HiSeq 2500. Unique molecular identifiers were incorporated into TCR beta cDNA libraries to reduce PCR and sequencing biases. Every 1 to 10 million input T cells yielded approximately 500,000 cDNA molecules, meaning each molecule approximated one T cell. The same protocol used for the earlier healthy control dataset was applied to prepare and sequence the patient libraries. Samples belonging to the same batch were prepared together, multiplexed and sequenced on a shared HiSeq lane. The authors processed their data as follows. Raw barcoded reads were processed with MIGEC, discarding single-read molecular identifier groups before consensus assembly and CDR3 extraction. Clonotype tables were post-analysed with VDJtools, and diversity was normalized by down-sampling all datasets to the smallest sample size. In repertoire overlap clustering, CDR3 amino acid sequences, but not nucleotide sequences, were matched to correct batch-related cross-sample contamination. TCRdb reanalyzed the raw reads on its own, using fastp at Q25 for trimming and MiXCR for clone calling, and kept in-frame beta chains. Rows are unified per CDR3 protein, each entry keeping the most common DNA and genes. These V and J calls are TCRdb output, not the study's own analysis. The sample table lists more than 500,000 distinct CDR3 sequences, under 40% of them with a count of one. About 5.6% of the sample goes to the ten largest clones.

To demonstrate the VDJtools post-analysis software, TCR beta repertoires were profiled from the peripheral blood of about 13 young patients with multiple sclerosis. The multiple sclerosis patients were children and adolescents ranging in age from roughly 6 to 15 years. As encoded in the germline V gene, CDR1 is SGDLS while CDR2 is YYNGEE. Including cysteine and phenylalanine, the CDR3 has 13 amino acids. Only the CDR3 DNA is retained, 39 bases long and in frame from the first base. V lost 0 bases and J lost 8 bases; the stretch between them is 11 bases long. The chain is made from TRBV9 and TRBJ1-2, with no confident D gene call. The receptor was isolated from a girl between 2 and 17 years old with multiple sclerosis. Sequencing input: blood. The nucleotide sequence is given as TGTGCCAGCAGCGTAGACGCGGGTCGGGGCTACACCTTC. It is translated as CASSVDAGRGYTF.